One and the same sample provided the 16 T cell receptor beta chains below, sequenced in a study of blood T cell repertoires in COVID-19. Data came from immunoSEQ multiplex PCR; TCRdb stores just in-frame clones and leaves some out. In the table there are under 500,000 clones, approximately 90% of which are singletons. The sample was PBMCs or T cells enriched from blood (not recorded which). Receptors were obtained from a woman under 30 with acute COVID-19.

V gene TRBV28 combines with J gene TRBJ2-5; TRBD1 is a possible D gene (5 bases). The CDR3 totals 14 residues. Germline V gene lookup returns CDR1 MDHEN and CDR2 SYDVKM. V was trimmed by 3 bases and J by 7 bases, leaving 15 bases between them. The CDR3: CASSLLSGSGTQYF. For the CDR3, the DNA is TGTGCCAGCAGTTTGTTATCAGGGTCTGGGACCCAGTACTTC.

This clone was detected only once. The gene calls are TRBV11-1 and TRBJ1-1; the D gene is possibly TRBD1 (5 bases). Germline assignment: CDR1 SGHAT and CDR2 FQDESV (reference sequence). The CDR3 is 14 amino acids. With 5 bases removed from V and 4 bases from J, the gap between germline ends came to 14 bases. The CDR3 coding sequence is TGTGCCAGCAGCGTTCATGGGGGAGGCACTGAAGCTTTCTTT. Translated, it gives CASSVHGGGTEAFF.

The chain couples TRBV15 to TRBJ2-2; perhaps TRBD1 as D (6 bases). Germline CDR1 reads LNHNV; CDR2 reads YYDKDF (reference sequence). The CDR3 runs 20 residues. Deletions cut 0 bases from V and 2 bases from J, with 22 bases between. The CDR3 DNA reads TGTGCCACCAGCAGAGAACCAACCTTTGTAAAGGGGGTAAACACCGGGGAGCTGTTTTTT. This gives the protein CATSREPTFVKGVNTGELFF. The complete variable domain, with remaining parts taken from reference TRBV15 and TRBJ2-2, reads DAMVIQNPRYQVTQFGKPVTLSCSQTLNHNVMYWYQQKSSQAPKLLFHYYDKDFNNEADTPDNFQSRRPNTSFCFLDIRSPGLGDTAMYLCATSREPTFVKGVNTGELFFGEGSRLTVL.

The CDR3 reads CSASTLADSTDTQYF. Here the CDR3 DNA reads TGCAGTGCTAGTACTCTAGCGGATAGCACAGATACGCAGTATTTT. The chain recombines TRBV20-1 with TRBJ2-3; TRBD2 matches 7 bases. CDR1 is DFQATT, CDR2 SNEGSKA, per germline (reference sequence). This CDR3 contains 15 residues. V lost 3 bases and J lost 0; bases outside the gene matches: 6.

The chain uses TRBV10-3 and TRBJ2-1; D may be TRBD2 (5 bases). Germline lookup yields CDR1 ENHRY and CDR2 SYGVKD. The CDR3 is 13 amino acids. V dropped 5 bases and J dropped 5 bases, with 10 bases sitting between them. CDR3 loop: CAISPTSHNEQFF. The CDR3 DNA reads TGTGCCATCAGTCCAACTAGTCACAATGAGCAGTTCTTC.

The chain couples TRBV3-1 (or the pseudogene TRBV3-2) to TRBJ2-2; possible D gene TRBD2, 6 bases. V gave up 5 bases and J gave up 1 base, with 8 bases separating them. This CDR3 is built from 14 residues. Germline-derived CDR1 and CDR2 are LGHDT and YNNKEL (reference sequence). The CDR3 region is CASSYGGNTGELFF. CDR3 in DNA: TGTGCCAGCAGCTACGGGGGGAACACCGGGGAGCTGTTTTTT.

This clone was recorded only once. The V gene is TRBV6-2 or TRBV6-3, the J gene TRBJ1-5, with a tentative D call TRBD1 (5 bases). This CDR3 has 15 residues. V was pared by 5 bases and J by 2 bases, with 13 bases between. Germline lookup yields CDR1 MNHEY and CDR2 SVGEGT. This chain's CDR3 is CASSRVGVRNQPQHF. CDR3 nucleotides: TGTGCCAGCAGTCGGGTAGGGGTTCGCAATCAGCCCCAGCATTTT.

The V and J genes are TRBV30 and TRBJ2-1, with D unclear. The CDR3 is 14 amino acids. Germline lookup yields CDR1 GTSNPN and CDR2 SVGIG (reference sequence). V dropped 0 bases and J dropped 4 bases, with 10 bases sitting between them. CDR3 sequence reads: CAWSVHSNYNEQFF. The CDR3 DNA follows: TGTGCCTGGAGTGTACACAGTAATTACAATGAGCAGTTCTTC.

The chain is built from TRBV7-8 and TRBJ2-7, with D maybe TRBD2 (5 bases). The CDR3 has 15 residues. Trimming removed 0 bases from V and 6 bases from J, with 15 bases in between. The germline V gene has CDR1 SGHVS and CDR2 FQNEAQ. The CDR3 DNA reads TGTGCCAGCAGCTTAGCCGGAGGAGACCTTGGCGAGCAGTACTTC. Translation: CASSLAGGDLGEQYF.

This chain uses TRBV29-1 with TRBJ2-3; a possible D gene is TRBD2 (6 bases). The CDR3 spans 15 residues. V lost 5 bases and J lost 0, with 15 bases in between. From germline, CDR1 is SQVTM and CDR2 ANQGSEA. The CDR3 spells CSVIEIAASTDTQYF. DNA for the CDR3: TGCAGCGTTATTGAAATAGCGGCTAGCACAGATACGCAGTATTTT.

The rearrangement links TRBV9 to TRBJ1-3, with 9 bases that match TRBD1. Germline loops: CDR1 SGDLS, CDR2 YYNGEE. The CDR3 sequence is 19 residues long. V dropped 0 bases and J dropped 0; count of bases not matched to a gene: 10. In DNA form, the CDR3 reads TGTGCCAGCAGCGTAGCTACAGGGGGACAGGGCCTCTCTGGAAACACCATATATTTT. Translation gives CASSVATGGQGLSGNTIYF.

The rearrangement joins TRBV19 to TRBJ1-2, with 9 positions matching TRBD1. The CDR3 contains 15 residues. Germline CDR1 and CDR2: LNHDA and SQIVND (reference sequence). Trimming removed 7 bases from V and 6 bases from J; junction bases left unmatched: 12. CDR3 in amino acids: CASTQIRDRVDGYTF. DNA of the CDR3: TGTGCCAGTACTCAGATCCGGGACAGGGTGGATGGCTACACCTTC.

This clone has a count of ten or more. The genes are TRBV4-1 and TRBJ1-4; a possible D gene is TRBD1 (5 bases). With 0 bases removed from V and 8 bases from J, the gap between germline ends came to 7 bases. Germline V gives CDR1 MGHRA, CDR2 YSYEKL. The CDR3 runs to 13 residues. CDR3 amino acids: CASSQDQGEKLFF. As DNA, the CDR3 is TGCGCCAGCAGCCAAGATCAGGGCGAAAAACTGTTTTTT.

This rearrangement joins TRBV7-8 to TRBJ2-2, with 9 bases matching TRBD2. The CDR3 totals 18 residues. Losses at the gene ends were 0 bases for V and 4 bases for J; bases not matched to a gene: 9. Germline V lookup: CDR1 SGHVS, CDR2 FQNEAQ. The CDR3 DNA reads TGTGCCAGCAGCTTAGCGTCGTTAGCGGGAGTATCCACCGGGGAGCTGTTTTTT. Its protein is CASSLASLAGVSTGELFF.

CDR3 sequence: CASVRPGVRAGYTF. As DNA, the CDR3 is TGTGCCAGCGTCCGCCCGGGGGTTCGAGCTGGCTACACCTTC. The V and J genes are TRBV6-5 and TRBJ1-2, with a tentative D call TRBD1 (5 bases). Deletions cut 8 bases from V and 7 bases from J, with 20 bases between. The CDR3 runs to 14 residues. Germline CDR1 and CDR2: MNHEY and SVGAGI.

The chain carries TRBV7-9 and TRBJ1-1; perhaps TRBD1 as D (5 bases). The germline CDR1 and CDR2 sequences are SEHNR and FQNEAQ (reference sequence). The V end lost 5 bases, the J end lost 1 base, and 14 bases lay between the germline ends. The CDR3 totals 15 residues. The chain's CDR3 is CASSPAGRANTEAFF. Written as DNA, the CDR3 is TGTGCCAGCAGCCCCGCAGGGAGGGCGAACACTGAAGCTTTCTTT.